These 15 T cell receptor beta chains share one sample of origin, sequenced in a study of blood T cell repertoires in COVID-19. Assay used: immunoSEQ multiplex PCR; TCRdb lists only in-frame clones, some missing. There are a few hundred thousand clones in the sample; roughly nine tenths occur only once, and approximately 5.3% lies in the top ten. The specimen sequenced was PBMCs or T cells enriched from blood (not recorded which). The receptors here all came from a woman aged 25-40 years who had recovered from COVID-19.

The chain couples TRBV7-6 to TRBJ2-7, with 15 nucleotides matching TRBD2. Germline-derived CDR1 and CDR2 are SGHVS and FNYEAQ. Germline trimming cut 1 base from V and 4 bases from J; bases unmatched to any gene: 2. This CDR3 region has 16 residues. The CDR3 nucleotides are TGTGCCAGCAGCTTAGGAGGGACTAGCGGGAGGTACGAGCAGTACTTC. Translating it yields CASSLGGTSGRYEQYF.

The chain is built from TRBV7-9 and TRBJ2-4; weak D call: TRBD2 (5 bases). V was pared by 3 bases and J by 0 bases, with 18 bases between. The CDR3 is 18 residues long. Germline CDR1 SEHNR, CDR2 FQNEAQ (reference sequence). In DNA form, the CDR3 reads TGTGCCAGCAGCTTCCCCCGGGGATTCGGCCTAGCCAAAAACATTCAGTACTTC. Translation: CASSFPRGFGLAKNIQYF.

This clone was picked up a small number of times. This chain connects TRBV5-1 to TRBJ2-1, with TRBD2 matching over 9 bases. The CDR3 runs 16 residues. CDR1 is SGHRS, CDR2 YFSETQ, per germline. Losses at the gene ends were 4 bases for V and 5 bases for J; bases not matched to a gene: 10. CDR3 DNA sequence: TGCGCCAGCAGCGTCCGGGGAGCGGGGGGAGACAATGAGCAGTTCTTC. Its translation: CASSVRGAGGDNEQFF.

Points on this clone: Other DNA sequences in the same sample also yield this CDR3. As DNA, the CDR3 is TGTGCCAGTAGTATCGGCCGGGGGTATGGCTACACCTTC. Amino acid sequence: CASSIGRGYGYTF. This rearrangement joins TRBV19 to TRBJ1-2; D is perhaps TRBD1 (5 bases). The CDR3 is 13 amino acids. Germline V lookup: CDR1 LNHDA, CDR2 SQIVND (reference sequence). Trimming pared 3 bases from V and 5 bases from J, leaving 10 bases between.

This chain links TRBV7-2 with TRBJ1-4; TRBD1 might be the D (5 bases). The ends were cut back, 3 bases at V and 4 bases at J, with 12 bases in the middle. This CDR3 region has 15 residues. Germline-derived CDR1 and CDR2 are SGHTA and FQGNSA. CDR3 protein: CASSLGQPFNEKLFF. In nucleotides, the CDR3 is TGTGCCAGCAGCTTGGGGCAGCCCTTTAATGAAAAACTGTTTTTT.

This clone showed up just once. The chain uses TRBV5-6 and TRBJ1-2, with D perhaps matching TRBD1 (5 bases). Germline V CDR1 and CDR2: SGHDT, YYEEEE. The CDR3 contains 16 residues. The V end was cut by 1 base, the J end by 0 bases, with 13 bases between. The CDR3 nucleotides read TGTGCCAGCAGCTTGTGGAGGGGCCCTTCTAACTATGGCTACACCTTC. It is translated as CASSLWRGPSNYGYTF.

The V and J genes are TRBV6-2 or TRBV6-3 and TRBJ1-2; D call uncertain. V lost 2 bases to trimming and J lost 8 bases, with 12 bases between them. Germline-derived CDR1 and CDR2 are MNHEY and SVGEGT. The CDR3 sequence is 13 residues long. Here the CDR3 DNA reads TGTGCCAGCAGTTACCCACGATTCCGGGGCTACACCTTC. The encoded protein is CASSYPRFRGYTF.

V usage is TRBV29-1 and J usage is TRBJ1-3; TRBD1 might be the D (5 bases). The CDR3 has 14 amino acids. Germline loops: CDR1 SQVTM, CDR2 ANQGSEA. Trimming stripped 4 bases from V and 5 bases from J, with 15 bases between. The CDR3 loop reads CSVGWPGPRNTIYF. DNA for the CDR3: TGCAGCGTTGGGTGGCCAGGGCCGAGAAACACCATATATTTT. Using reference TRBV29-1 and TRBJ1-3 for the parts outside the CDR3, the full variable domain is SAVISQKPSRDICQRGTSLTIQCQVDSQVTMMFWYRQQPGQSLTLIATANQGSEATYESGFVIDKFPISRPNLTFSTLTVSNMSPEDSSIYLCSVGWPGPRNTIYFGEGSWLTVV.

The V and J genes are TRBV5-4 and TRBJ2-5, with a possible D match to TRBD1 (6 bases). Germline-derived CDR1 and CDR2 are SGHNT and YYREEE (reference sequence). This CDR3 is built from 15 residues. Trimming removed 3 bases from V and 0 bases from J, with 12 bases in between. The CDR3 loop is CASSSRTEYQETQYF. The CDR3 bases are TGTGCCAGCAGCTCCCGGACAGAGTACCAAGAGACCCAGTACTTC.

This clone was seen only once. V gene TRBV9 combines with J gene TRBJ1-1; tentative D call: TRBD1 (6 bases). Germline CDR1 SGDLS, CDR2 YYNGEE. This CDR3 spans 14 amino acids. Trimming took off 4 bases at V and 1 base at J, with 11 bases between the two ends. CDR3: CASSSRGQNTEAFF. In DNA, the CDR3 is TGTGCCAGCAGCTCCCGGGGACAGAACACTGAAGCTTTCTTT.

This chain joins TRBV19 and TRBJ1-5, with unresolved D. Germline assignment: CDR1 LNHDA and CDR2 SQIVND (reference sequence). The CDR3 runs to 15 residues. V lost 3 bases and J 5 bases, leaving 14 bases between the germline ends. The chain's CDR3 is CASSINRESHQPQHF. The CDR3 region has the DNA TGTGCCAGTAGTATTAACCGGGAGTCCCATCAGCCCCAGCATTTT.

The J gene is TRBJ1-3, the V gene TRBV9; D gene uncertain. The CDR3 is 14 residues long. In germline, CDR1 is SGDLS, CDR2 YYNGEE. The V end was cut by 1 base, the J end by 2 bases, with 7 bases between. The CDR3 is CASSVLEAGNTIYF. The CDR3 bases are TGTGCCAGCAGCGTACTTGAGGCTGGAAACACCATATATTTT.

The genes are TRBV7-9 and TRBJ2-2, with 9 bases aligning to TRBD1. The CDR3 length is 16 residues. V shed 4 bases and J 4 bases; nucleotides not matched to a gene: 7. Germline V lookup: CDR1 SEHNR, CDR2 FQNEAQ (reference sequence). CDR3 sequence reads: CASSWMGQGATGELFF. The DNA of the CDR3 is TGTGCCAGCAGCTGGATGGGACAGGGAGCCACCGGGGAGCTGTTTTTT. The variable domain in full, with the rest retrieved from reference TRBV7-9 and TRBJ2-2, is DTGVSQNPRHKITKRGQNVTFRCDPISEHNRLYWYRQTLGQGPEFLTYFQNEAQLEKSRLLSDRFSAERPKGSFSTLEIQRTEQGDSAMYLCASSWMGQGATGELFFGEGSRLTVL.

A single count supports this clone. The rearrangement joins TRBV9 to TRBJ2-1; 10 bases align to TRBD1. V was pared by 3 bases and J by 5 bases, with 11 bases of the junction left unmatched. This CDR3 region has 17 residues. The germline gives CDR1 SGDLS, CDR2 YYNGEE. CDR3 sequence: CASSGPWDRGTHNEQFF. The CDR3, as DNA: TGTGCCAGCAGCGGCCCTTGGGACAGGGGAACTCACAATGAGCAGTTCTTC.

V and J are TRBV9 and TRBJ1-2; D uncertain. This CDR3 region has 16 residues. Trimming shortened V by 0 bases and J by 1 base, and 13 bases separated the two germline ends. The germline CDR1 and CDR2 sequences are SGDLS and YYNGEE. In nucleotides, the CDR3 is TGTGCCAGCAGCGTAGGACCCGGGGAGATTAACTATGGCTACACCTTC. Its translation is CASSVGPGEINYGYTF.